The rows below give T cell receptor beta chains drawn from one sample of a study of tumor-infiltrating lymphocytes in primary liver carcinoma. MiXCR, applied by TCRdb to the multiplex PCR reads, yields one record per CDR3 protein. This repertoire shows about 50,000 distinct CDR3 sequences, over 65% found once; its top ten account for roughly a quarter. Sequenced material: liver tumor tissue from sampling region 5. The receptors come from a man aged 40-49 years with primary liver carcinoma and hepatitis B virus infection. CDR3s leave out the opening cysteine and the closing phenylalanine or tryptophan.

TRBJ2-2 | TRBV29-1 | SAENPLGTNTGVLF
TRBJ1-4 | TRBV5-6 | AMSTPGATNEKPF
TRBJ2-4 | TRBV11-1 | VNSFPGTCGTKNIQC
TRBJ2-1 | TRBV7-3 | ASSSNGGTSLESSYNKQF
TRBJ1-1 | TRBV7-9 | ASSINRHGEAF
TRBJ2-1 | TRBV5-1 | ASSSVGGYNEQF
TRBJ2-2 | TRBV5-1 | ASSVLAGVGTGELF
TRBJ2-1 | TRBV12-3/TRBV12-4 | TSSLRARGPHEQF
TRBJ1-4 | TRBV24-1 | ATSSTSNEKLF
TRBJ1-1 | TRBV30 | AWRYVLNTEAF
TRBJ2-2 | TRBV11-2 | VSSIESHTWELF
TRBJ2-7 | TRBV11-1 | PSSSSRDSSYEQY
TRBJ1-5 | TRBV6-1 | ASSEAGQGSQPQH
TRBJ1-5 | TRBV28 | TSSPPPYSNQPHH
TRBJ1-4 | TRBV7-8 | ASSLWGRRHPNGKLF
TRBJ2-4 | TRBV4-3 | VSSHDLNLFGRGAINIQY
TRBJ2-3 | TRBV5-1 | TTSGAAGVSDTQY
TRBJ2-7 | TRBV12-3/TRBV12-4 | ASTPSGNYNQY
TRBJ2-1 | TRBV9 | ASSVTGTNYNEQF
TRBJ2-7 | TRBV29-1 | GAMTSWTGTPYDQY
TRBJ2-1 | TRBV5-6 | PSSLDSSGSNEQF
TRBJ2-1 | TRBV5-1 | ASSSVQDNEQF
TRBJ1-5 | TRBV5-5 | ASSSGQTISNLPQH
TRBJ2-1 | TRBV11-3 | FSSLGEGPNSYNEQF